This TCR beta chain is from a study of T cells in Graves' hyperthyroidism and ophthalmopathy. V was trimmed by 0 bases and J by 6 bases, leaving 17 bases between them. CDR1 is DFQATT, CDR2 SNEGSKA, per germline (reference sequence). The CDR3 covers 15 residues. Study conclusions and caveats: Most expanded thyroid clonotypes above 0.001 also appeared in blood.

TCR beta CDR3 sequences were amplified from RNA transcripts. The primer set for the first-round RT-PCR of the TCR CDR3 was HTBI. TCRdb called the multiplex PCR reads again in MiXCR, with one record for every CDR3 protein. The table has roughly 500,000 distinct CDR3 sequences, about 46% seen once; the top ten hold about 43%. Investigators excluded patients with uncontrolled infection, other autoimmune disease, pregnancy or lactation. Orbital computed tomography, thyroid ultrasound, serum thyroxine and TRAb, and clinical symptoms together informed the diagnoses. In this sample, this clonotype turned up many times. Its cognate antigen is unknown.

The source material was peripheral blood or thyroid tissue (not recorded which). This clonotype was obtained from an adult woman with Graves' disease, either hyperthyroidism or ophthalmopathy (not recorded which). The V gene is TRBV20-1, the J gene TRBJ1-2; D perhaps matches TRBD1 (5 bases). In nucleotides, the CDR3 is TGCAGTGCTAGAGAGGACACTTCCGGGGACGATGGCTACACCTTC. Amino acids: CSAREDTSGDDGYTF.